This T cell receptor (beta chain) was identified during a study of TIL therapy for anti-PD-1-resistant metastatic lung cancer. Sample time point: pre-treatment sample, taken before nivolumab and TIL therapy. The CDR3 covers 15 residues. Germline CDR1 and CDR2: ENHRY and SYGVKD. V shed 6 bases, J shed 2 bases, and the junction held 8 bases outside the gene matches. The libraries were made with immunoSEQ v3. Libraries were sequenced to 2.2 million or so read pairs (survey) or about 5-6.5 million (deep). The data were produced by immunoSEQ multiplex PCR, yet TCRdb's version contains in-frame clones alone and is incomplete. The sample carries tens of thousands of clones, about 73% recorded once. This clone was counted only a few times.

This rearrangement joins TRBV10-3 to TRBJ1-2; 8 bases line up with TRBD1. The sample here was blood, taken at baseline. This clonotype originated in a person aged 25-80 years with non-small cell lung cancer. The CDR3 DNA is TGTGCCATCAGAATTGGACAGGGAGTCAACTATGGCTACACCTTC. It is translated as CAIRIGQGVNYGYTF.